The next 2 T cell receptor beta chains were all read from a single sample in a study of graft-versus-host responses after intestinal transplantation. Lymphocytes from graft epithelium and lamina propria were isolated. Produced via immunoSEQ multiplex PCR; TCRdb's table is partial and in-frame only. This sample has approximately 63,000 clones, with around 90% found just once. The material was ileum tissue, obtained approximately 56 weeks after transplant. The source of these receptors is a human patient who received an intestinal transplant, so some T cells may come from the graft donor.

The chain links TRBV6-5 to TRBJ1-2, with 9 bases that match TRBD1. The CDR3 has 15 residues. Germline CDR1 reads MNHEY; CDR2 reads SVGAGI. V dropped 2 bases and J dropped 6; count of bases not matched to a gene: 7. CDR3 DNA: TGTGCCAGCAGTTACAGCCCGGGACAGGGCCATGGCTACACCTTC. It is translated as CASSYSPGQGHGYTF.

The rearrangement joins TRBV11-1 to TRBJ2-7, with 7 bases that match TRBD1. Trimming removed 5 bases from V and 0 bases from J; junction bases left unmatched: 7. This CDR3 has 15 residues. Germline loops: CDR1 SGHAT, CDR2 FQDESV (reference sequence). The CDR3 loop reads CASSRWTGSSYEQYF. In DNA, the CDR3 is TGTGCCAGCAGCCGCTGGACAGGTAGCTCCTACGAGCAGTACTTC. Based on the CDR3 plus reference TRBV11-1 and TRBJ2-7, the full variable domain is EAEVAQSPRYKITEKSQAVAFWCDPISGHATLYWYRQILGQGPELLVQFQDESVVDDSQLPKDRFSAERLKGVDSTLKIQPAELGDSAMYLCASSRWTGSSYEQYFGPGTRLTVT.